The T cell receptor beta chain under discussion was sequenced for a study of cytomegalovirus exposure and HLA in healthy donors. From germline, CDR1 is SGHRS and CDR2 YFSETQ. The CDR3 consists of 14 residues. J gave up 6 bases and V 4 bases, and 2 bases lay outside the gene matches. Details on this clone: Its specificity is not known.

General study findings and limits: The study designated about 180 TCR beta chains cytomegalovirus-associated. An assumption of roughly uniform sequencing depth across donors underlay the presence/absence analyses.

PCR amplification relied on 60 Vbeta primers (plus 13 Jbeta primers). Sequenced by immunoSEQ multiplex PCR; TCRdb stores in-frame clones only, minus some. The table lists fewer than 130,000 clones, about three quarters of them singletons. This chain uses TRBV5-1 with TRBJ2-3; 13 bases match TRBD2. The sample taken for sequencing was PBMCs. The clonotype originates from an older woman in good health and CMV-seropositive. DNA of the CDR3: TGCGCCAGCAGCCTGGGACTAGCGGGGGATACGCAGTATTTT. The encoded protein is CASSLGLAGDTQYF.